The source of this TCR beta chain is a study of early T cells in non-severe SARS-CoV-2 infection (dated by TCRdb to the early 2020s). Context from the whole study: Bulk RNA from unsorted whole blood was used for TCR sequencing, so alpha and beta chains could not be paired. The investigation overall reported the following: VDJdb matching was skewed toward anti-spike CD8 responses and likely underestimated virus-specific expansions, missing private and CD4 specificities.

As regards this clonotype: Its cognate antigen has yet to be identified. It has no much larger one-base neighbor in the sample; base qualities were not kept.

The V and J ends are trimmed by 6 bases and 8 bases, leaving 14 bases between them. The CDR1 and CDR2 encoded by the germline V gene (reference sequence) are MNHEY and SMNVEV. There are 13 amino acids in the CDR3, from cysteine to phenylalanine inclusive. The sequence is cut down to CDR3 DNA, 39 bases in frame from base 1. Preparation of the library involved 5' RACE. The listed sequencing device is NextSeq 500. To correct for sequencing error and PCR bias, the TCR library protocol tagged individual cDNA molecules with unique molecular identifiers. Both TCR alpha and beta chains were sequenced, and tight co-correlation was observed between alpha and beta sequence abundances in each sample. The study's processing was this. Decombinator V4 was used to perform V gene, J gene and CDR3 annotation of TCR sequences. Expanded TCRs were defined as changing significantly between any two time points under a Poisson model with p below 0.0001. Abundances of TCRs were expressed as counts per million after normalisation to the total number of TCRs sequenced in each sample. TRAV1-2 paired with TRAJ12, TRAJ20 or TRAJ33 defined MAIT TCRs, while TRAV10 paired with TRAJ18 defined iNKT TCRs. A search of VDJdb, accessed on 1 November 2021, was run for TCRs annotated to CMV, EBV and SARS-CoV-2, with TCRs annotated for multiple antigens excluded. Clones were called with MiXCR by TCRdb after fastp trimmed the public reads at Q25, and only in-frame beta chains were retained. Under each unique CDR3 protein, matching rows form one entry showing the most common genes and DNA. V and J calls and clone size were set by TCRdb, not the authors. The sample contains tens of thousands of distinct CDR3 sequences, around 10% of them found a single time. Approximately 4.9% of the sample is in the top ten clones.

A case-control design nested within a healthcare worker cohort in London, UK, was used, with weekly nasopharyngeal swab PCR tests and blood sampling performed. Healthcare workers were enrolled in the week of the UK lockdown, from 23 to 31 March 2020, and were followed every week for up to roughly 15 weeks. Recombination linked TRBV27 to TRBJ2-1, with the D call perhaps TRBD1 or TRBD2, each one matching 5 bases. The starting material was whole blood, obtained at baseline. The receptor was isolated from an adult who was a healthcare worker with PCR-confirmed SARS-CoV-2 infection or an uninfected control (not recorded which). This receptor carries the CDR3 CASRPGREDEQFF. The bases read TGTGCCAGCAGACCGGGACGAGAGGATGAGCAGTTCTTC.